This TCR beta chain was identified in a study of CD8 T cells in ankylosing spondylitis. Broader study findings: A number of the motif variants had already been described in reactive arthritis synovial fluid and blood.

This clonotype was observed a handful of times. What it recognizes is unknown. Quantitative barcoded 5'-RACE was used to prepare TCR beta libraries. MiXCR, applied by TCRdb to the 5' RACE reads, yields one record per CDR3 protein. This table has roughly 130,000 distinct CDR3 sequences, roughly 13% appearing once. Sequencing was carried out using blood, either unsorted or a sorted T cell fraction (not recorded which). The sequence was obtained from a female donor with ankylosing spondylitis or in good health (not recorded which).

CDR3 in amino acids: CASSWTENYGYTF. The CDR3 coding sequence is TGTGCCAGCAGCTGGACAGAAAACTATGGCTACACCTTC. The chain has TRBV7-9 and TRBJ1-2, with D perhaps matching TRBD1 (6 bases). V was clipped by 4 bases and J by 2 bases, with 8 bases between them. Germline values: CDR1 SEHNR, CDR2 FQNEAQ (reference sequence). The CDR3 consists of 13 residues.